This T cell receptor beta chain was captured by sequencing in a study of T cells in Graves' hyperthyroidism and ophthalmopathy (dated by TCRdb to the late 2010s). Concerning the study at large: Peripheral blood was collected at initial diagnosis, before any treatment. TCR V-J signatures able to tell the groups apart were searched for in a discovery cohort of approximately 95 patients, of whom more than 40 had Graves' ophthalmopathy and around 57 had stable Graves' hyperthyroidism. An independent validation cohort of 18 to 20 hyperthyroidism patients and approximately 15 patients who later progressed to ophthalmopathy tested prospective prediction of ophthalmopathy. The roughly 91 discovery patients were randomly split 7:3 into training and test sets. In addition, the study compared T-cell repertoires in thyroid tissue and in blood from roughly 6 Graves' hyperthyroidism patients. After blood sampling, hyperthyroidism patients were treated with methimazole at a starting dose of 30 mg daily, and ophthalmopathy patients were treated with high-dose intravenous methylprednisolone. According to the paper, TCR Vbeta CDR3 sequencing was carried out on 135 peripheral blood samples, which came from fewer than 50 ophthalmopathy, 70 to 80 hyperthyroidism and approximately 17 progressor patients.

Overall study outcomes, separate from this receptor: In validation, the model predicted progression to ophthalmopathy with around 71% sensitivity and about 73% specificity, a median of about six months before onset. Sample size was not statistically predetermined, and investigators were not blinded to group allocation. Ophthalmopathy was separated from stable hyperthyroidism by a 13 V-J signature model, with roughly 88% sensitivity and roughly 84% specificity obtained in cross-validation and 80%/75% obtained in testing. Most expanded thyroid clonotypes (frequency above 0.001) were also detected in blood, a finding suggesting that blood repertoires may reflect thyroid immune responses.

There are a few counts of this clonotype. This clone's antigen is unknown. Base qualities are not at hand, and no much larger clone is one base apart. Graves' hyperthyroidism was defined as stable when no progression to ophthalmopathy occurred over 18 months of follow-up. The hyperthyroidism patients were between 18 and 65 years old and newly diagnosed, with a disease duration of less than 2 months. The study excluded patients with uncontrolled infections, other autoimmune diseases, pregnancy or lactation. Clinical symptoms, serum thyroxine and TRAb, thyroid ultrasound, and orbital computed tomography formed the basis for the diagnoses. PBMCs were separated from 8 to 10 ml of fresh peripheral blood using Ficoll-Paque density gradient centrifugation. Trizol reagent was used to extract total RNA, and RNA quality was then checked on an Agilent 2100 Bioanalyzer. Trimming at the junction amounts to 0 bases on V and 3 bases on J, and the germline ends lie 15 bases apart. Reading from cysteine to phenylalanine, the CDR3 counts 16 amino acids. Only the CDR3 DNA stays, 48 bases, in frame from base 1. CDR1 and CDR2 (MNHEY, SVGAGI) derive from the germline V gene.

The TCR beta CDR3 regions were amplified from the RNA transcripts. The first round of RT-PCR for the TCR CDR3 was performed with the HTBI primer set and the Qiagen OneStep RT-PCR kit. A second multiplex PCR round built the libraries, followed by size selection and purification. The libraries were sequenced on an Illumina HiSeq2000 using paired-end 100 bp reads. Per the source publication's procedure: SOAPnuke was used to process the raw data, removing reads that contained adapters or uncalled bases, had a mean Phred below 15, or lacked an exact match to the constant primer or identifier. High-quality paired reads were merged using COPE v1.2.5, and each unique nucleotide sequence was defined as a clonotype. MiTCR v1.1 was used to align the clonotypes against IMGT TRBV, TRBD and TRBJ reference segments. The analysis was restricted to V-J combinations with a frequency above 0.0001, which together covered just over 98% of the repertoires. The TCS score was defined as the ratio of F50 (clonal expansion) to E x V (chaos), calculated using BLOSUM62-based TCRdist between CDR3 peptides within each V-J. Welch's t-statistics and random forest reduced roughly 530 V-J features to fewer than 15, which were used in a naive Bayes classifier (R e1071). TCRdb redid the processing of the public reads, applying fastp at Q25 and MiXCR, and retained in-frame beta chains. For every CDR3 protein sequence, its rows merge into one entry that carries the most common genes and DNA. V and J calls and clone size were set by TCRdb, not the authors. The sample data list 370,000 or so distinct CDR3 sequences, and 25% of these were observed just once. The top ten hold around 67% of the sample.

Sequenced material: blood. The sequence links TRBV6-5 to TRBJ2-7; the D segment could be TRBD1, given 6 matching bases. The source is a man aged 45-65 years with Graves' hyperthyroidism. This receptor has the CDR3 CASSYSRPGVYYEQYF. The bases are TGTGCCAGCAGTTACTCGAGGCCAGGGGTTTACTACGAGCAGTACTTC.